This TCR beta chain was recovered during a study of OX40 agonist ivuxolimab in advanced cancers. Comment on this clone: Its ends do not fully match the called genes, so a read error is possible.

Some clones are missing from TCRdb's copy, which holds only in-frame ones; the method was immunoSEQ multiplex PCR. The sample contains about 60,000 clones, more than 75% of which appear only once. Germline CDR1 is SGHDT and CDR2 is YYEEEE. CDR3 length equals 15 residues. This receptor was obtained from an adult with an advanced solid tumor such as melanoma, head and neck, liver or kidney cancer. The sequencing here drew on CD4+ or CD8+ T cells sorted from blood, taken in a trial of the OX40 agonist ivuxolimab. The chain has TRBV5-6 and TRBJ2-7; TRBD2 matches at 11 bases. The CDR3, as DNA: TGTGCCAGCAGCTTGACTAGCGGGAGTGTTTCAACGCTTTCTTTC. This encodes CASSLTSGSVSTLSF.